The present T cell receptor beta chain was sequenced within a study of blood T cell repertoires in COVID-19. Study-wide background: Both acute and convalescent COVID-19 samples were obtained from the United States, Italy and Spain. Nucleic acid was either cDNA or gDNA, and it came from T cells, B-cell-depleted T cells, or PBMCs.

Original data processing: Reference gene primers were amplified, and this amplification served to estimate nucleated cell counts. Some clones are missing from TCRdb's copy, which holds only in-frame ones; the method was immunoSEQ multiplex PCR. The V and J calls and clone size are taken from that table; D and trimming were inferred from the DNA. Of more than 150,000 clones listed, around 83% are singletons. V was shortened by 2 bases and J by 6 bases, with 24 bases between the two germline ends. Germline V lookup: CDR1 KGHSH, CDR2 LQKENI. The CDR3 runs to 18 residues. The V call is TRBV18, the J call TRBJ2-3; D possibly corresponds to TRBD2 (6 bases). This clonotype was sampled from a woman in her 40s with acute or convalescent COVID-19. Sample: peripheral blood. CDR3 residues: CASSPNVLAYPLRDTQYF. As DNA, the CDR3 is TGTGCCAGCTCACCAAATGTTCTAGCGTATCCCCTAAGGGATACGCAGTATTTT.